What follows is one T cell receptor beta chain and its context. Some clones are missing from TCRdb's copy, which holds only in-frame ones; the method was immunoSEQ multiplex PCR. The sample records some 45,000 clones, 86% being singletons. The data are from a study of OX40 agonist ivuxolimab in advanced cancers. The TCR sequence derives from an adult with an advanced solid tumor such as melanoma, head and neck, liver or kidney cancer. The source was CD4+ or CD8+ T cells sorted from blood, collected in a trial of the OX40 agonist ivuxolimab.

The CDR3 DNA sequence: TGTGCCAGTAGCTGGGGACAGGTGGACGAGCAGTACTTC. The encoded protein is CASSWGQVDEQYF. V gene TRBV19 combines with J gene TRBJ2-7, with 8 bases fitting TRBD1. The length of the CDR3 is 13 residues. Germline trimming cut 6 bases from V and 5 bases from J; bases unmatched to any gene: 6. CDR1 LNHDA and CDR2 SQIVND come from the germline V gene (reference sequence). Drawing the rest from reference TRBV19 and TRBJ2-7, the complete variable domain is DGGITQSPKYLFRKEGQNVTLSCEQNLNHDAMYWYRQDPGQGLRLIYYSQIVNDFQKGDIAEGYSVSREKKESFPLTVTSAQKNPTAFYLCASSWGQVDEQYFGPGTRLTVT.